This paragraph covers one T cell receptor beta chain sequence. The antigen is not known. The data derive from a study of cytomegalovirus exposure and HLA in healthy donors. Overall study findings and caveats: The finding came from a later analysis; first-cohort TCR clusters tended to co-occur in the 95 to 150 validation repertoires.

V was cut by 5 bases and J by 0 bases, with 13 bases left in between. CDR3 length: 15 residues. Germline CDR1 is SNHLY and CDR2 is FYNNEI. The repertoire was sequenced with immunoSEQ multiplex PCR; TCRdb's copy has only in-frame clones and lacks some. The data hold over 120,000 clones, with around 89% observed a single time. The sample was PBMCs. The chain is built from TRBV2 and TRBJ1-1; D might be TRBD1 (6 bases). The TCR comes from a woman younger than 45 in good health and CMV-seropositive. CDR3 coding DNA: TGTGCCAGCAGTAGGGGGGGCCCCTTGAACACTGAAGCTTTCTTT. It encodes CASSRGGPLNTEAFF.